This T cell receptor (beta chain) was identified during a study of identical twins. Notes on the study in general: Compared with unrelated sharing, twin-shared out-of-frame alpha sequences had more low-probability sequences.

TCRdb redid the calling of the 5' RACE reads with MiXCR, one entry per CDR3 protein. This sample carries around 340,000 distinct CDR3 sequences, around 9% of them seen once, and the ten largest clones take roughly 9%. There are a few counts of this clonotype. Its target is not known. The CDR3 is 15 amino acids. Trimming pared 3 bases from V and 6 bases from J, leaving 17 bases between. The sequenced material came from naive T cells sorted from blood. The chain has TRBV12-3 or TRBV12-4 and TRBJ1-2; D unresolved. The clonotype comes from a woman in her 50s in good health. As DNA, the CDR3 is TGTGCCAGCAGTTTGTTCATGGGCAGGTCAAATGGCTACACCTTC. Protein sequence: CASSLFMGRSNGYTF.